The 4 T cell receptor beta chains below were found in one sample sequenced in a study of blood T cell repertoires in COVID-19 (dated by TCRdb to 2018 to 2021). To prepare the library, the immunoSEQ multiplex PCR assay was applied. Here the immuneACCESS table is served through TCRdb, limited to in-frame sequences with V and J called. Missing clones are a known gap in these copies; in checked studies unresolved V genes cover under half, and the rest lacks a known reason. Here the sample has approximately 280,000 clones; 85% occur a single time. The ten largest clones capture 2% to 3% of the sample. Material: PBMCs or T cells enriched from blood (not recorded which). These receptors all come from a woman between 45 and 60 years old who had recovered from COVID-19.

This chain links TRBV7-7 with TRBJ2-1, with TRBD1 matching 8 bases. Germline CDR1 SSHAT, CDR2 FNYEAQ (reference sequence). Germline trimming cut 4 bases from V and 8 bases from J; bases unmatched to any gene: 10. This CDR3 is built from 15 residues. The DNA of the CDR3 is TGTGCCAGCAGCTCCGGGACAGGTCGCAGCGATGAGCAGTTCTTC. Its protein is CASSSGTGRSDEQFF.

The chain joins TRBV19 to TRBJ1-1, with D hard to call. CDR3 length: 14 amino acids. Trimming took off 5 bases at V and 0 bases at J, with 10 bases between the two ends. Germline values: CDR1 LNHDA, CDR2 SQIVND (reference sequence). CDR3: CASSFRSLNTEAFF. The CDR3 DNA is TGTGCCAGTAGTTTCAGGTCCCTGAACACTGAAGCTTTCTTT.

The chain recombines TRBV7-6 with TRBJ2-3, with 8 bases identical to TRBD2. The CDR3 is 14 residues long. J gave up 1 base and V 8 bases, and 5 bases lay outside the gene matches. Germline CDR1 reads SGHVS; CDR2 reads FNYEAQ. The CDR3 sequence is CASGMTSGTDTQYF. The CDR3 DNA reads TGTGCCAGCGGTATGACTAGCGGCACAGATACGCAGTATTTT.

This clone came up once. The chain is built from TRBV4-3 and TRBJ1-2; 11 nucleotides match TRBD1. The junction had 7 bases not matched to a gene; V was cut back by 0 bases and J by 4 bases. CDR1 is LGHNA, CDR2 YSLEER, per germline. The CDR3 covers 17 residues. The CDR3 reads CASSQEPGTGGIYGYTF. CDR3 in DNA: TGCGCCAGCAGCCAAGAACCAGGGACAGGGGGTATCTATGGCTACACCTTC.